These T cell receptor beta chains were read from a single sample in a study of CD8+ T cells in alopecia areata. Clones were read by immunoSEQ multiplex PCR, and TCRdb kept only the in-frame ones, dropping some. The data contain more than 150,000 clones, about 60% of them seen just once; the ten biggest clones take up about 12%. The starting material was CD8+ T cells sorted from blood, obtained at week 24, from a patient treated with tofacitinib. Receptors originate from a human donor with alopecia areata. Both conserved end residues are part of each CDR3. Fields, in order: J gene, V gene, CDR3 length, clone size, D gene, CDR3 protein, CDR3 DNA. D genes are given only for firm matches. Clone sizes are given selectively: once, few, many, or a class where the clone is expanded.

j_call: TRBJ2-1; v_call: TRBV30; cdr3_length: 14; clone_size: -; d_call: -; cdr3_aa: CAWSLFRGADEQFF; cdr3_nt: TGTGCCTGGAGTCTATTTCGGGGGGCTGATGAGCAGTTCTTC
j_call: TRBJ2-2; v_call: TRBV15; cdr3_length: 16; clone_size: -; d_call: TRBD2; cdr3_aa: CATSPPRTGGSGELFF; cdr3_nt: TGTGCCACCAGCCCGCCGAGGACGGGGGGTAGCGGGGAGCTGTTTTTT
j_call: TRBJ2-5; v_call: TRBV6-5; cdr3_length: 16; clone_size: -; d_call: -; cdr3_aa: CASSYSTRAQGETQYF; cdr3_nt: TGTGCCAGCAGTTACTCGACGAGGGCGCAGGGAGAGACCCAGTACTTC
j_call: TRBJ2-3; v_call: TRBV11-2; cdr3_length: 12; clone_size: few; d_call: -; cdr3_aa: CASSLDRKTQYF; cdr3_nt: TGTGCCAGCAGCTTAGATCGAAAAACGCAGTATTTT
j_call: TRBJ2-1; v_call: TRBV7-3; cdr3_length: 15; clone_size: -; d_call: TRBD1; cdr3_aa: CASSLGQGGYNEQFF; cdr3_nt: TGTGCCAGCAGCTTAGGACAGGGTGGGTACAATGAGCAGTTCTTC
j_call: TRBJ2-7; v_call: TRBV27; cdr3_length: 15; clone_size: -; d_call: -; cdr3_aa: CASSLSVRVVYEQYF; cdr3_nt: TGTGCCAGCAGTTTATCTGTCAGGGTGGTCTACGAGCAGTACTTC
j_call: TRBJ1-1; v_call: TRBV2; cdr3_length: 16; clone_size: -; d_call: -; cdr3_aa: CASSHERRVMETEAFF; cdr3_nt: TGTGCCAGCAGTCACGAAAGGAGGGTGATGGAAACTGAAGCTTTCTTT
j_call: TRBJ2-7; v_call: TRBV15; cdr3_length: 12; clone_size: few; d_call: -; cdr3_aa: CATSRDLHEQYF; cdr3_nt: TGTGCCACCAGCAGAGATCTCCACGAGCAGTACTTC
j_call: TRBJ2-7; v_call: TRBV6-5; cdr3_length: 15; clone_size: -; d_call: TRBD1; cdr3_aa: CASSYRDRGSREQYF; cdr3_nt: TGTGCCAGCAGTTACAGGGACAGGGGGAGTCGGGAGCAGTACTTC
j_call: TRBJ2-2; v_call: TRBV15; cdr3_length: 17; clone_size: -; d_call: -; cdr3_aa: CATSRDPGRLNTGELFF; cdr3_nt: TGTGCCACCAGCAGAGATCCCGGACGTCTGAACACCGGGGAGCTGTTTTTT
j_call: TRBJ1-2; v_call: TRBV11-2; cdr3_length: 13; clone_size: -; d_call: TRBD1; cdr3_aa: CASSLEGALGYTF; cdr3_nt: TGTGCCAGCAGTCTGGAGGGGGCGCTTGGCTACACCTTC
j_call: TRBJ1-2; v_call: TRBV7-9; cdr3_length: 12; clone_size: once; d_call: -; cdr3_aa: CASSYGGPGYTF; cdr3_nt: TGTGCCAGCAGCTATGGGGGACCTGGCTACACCTTC
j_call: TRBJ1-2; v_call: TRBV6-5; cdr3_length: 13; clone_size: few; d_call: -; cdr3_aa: CASSSQWVYGYTF; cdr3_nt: TGTGCCAGCAGCTCCCAGTGGGTCTATGGCTACACCTTC
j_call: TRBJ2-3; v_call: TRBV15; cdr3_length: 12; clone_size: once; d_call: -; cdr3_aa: CATSRGSSTQYF; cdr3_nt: TGTGCCACCAGCAGGGGCTCCAGCACGCAGTATTTT
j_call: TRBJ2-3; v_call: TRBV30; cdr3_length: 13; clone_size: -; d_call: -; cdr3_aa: CAWSDGVLGTQYF; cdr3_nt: TGTGCCTGGAGTGATGGGGTACTTGGTACGCAGTATTTT
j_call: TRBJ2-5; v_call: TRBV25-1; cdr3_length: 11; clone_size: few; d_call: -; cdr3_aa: CASGVQETQYF; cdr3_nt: TGTGCTTCCGGGGTCCAAGAGACCCAGTACTTC
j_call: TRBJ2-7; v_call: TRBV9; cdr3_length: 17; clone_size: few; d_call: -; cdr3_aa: CASSDTSGEKPTYEQYF; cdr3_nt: TGTGCCAGCAGCGACACATCGGGGGAAAAGCCCACCTACGAGCAGTACTTC
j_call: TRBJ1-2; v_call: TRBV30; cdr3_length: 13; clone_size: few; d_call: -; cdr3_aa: CAWSELGLEGYTF; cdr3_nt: TGTGCCTGGAGTGAGCTAGGACTGGAGGGCTACACCTTC
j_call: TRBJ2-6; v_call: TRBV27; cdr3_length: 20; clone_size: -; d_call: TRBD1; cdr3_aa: CASSLLPWDRASSGANVLTF; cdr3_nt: TGTGCCAGCAGTCTCCTCCCCTGGGACAGGGCCAGCTCTGGGGCCAACGTCCTGACTTTC
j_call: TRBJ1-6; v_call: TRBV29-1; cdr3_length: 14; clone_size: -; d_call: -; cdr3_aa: CSASSGGDNSPLHF; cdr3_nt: TGCAGCGCCTCCTCCGGTGGGGATAATTCACCCCTCCACTTT
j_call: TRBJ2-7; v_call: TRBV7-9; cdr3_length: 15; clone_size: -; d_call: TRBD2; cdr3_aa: CASSLAPGRGYEQYF; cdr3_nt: TGTGCCAGCAGCTTAGCTCCAGGGAGGGGCTACGAGCAGTACTTC
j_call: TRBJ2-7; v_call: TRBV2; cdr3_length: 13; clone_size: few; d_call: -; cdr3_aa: CAGWGDGSYEQYF; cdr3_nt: TGTGCCGGGTGGGGGGACGGCTCCTACGAGCAGTACTTC
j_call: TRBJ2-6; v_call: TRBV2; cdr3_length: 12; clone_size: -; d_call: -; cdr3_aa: CASLSGANVLTF; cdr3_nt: TGTGCCAGCCTGTCTGGGGCCAACGTCCTGACTTTC
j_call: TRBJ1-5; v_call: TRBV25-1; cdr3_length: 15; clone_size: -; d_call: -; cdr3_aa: CASSGTGAGNQPQHF; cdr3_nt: TGTGCCAGCAGTGGCACGGGGGCGGGCAATCAGCCCCAGCATTTT